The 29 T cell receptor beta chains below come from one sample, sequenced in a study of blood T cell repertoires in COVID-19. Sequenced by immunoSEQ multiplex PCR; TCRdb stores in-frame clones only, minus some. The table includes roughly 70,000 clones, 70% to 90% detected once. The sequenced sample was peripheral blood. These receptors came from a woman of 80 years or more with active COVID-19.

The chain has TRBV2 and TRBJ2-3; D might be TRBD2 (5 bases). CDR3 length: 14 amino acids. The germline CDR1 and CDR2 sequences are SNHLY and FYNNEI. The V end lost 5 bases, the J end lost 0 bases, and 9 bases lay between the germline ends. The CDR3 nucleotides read TGTGCCAGCAGTCGCGGGTTAAGCACAGATACGCAGTATTTT. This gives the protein CASSRGLSTDTQYF.

DNA of the CDR3: TGTGCCAGTAGCCAAGAACACGGGAACATTCAGTACTTC. Its translation: CASSQEHGNIQYF. J is TRBJ2-4 and V is TRBV19; D gene uncertain. CDR1 LNHDA and CDR2 SQIVND come from the germline V gene (reference sequence). This CDR3 has 13 residues. Trimming left V 6 bases short and J 7 bases short, with 13 bases between.

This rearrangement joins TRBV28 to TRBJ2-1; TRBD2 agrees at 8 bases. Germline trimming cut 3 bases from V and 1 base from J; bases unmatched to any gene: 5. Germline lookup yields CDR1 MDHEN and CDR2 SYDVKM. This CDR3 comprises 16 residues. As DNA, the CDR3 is TGTGCCAGCAGTTTGGTGGGGACTAGTTCCTACAATGAGCAGTTCTTC. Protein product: CASSLVGTSSYNEQFF.

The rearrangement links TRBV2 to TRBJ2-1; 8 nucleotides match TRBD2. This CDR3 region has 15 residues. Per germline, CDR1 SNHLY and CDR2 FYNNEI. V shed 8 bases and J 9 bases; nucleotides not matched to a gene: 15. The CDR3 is CASVGVAGRAGEQFF. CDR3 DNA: TGTGCCAGCGTGGGGGTAGCGGGGCGAGCGGGTGAGCAGTTCTTC.

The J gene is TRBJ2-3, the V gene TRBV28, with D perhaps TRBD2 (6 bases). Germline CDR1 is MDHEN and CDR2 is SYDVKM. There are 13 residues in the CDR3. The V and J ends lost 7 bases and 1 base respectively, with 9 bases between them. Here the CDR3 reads CASKGLGTDTQYF. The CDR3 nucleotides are TGTGCCAGCAAGGGACTGGGCACAGATACGCAGTATTTT.

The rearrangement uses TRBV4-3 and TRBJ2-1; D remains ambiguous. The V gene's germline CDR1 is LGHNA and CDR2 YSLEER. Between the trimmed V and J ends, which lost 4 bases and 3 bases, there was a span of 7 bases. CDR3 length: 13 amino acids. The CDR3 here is CASSPSSYNEQFF. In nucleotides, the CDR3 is TGCGCCAGCAGCCCGTCTAGCTACAATGAGCAGTTCTTC.

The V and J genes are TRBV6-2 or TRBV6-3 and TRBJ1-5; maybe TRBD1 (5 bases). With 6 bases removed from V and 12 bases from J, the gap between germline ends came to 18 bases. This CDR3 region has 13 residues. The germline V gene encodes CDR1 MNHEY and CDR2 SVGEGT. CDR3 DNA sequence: TGTGCCAGCAGCTATCAGGGCCCCGACCTCCAGCATTTT. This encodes CASSYQGPDLQHF.

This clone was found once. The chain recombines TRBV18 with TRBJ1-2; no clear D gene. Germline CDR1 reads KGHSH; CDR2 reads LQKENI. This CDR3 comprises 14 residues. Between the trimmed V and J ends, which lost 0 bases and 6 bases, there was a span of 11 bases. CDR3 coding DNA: TGTGCCAGCTCACCACCGGCCGGGGTTGATGGCTACACCTTC. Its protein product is CASSPPAGVDGYTF.

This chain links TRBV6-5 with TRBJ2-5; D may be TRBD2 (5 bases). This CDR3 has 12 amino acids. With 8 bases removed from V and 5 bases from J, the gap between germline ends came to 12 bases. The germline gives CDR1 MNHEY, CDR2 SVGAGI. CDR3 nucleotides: TGTGCCAGCGTAAGCGGATCGGAGACCCAGTACTTC. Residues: CASVSGSETQYF.

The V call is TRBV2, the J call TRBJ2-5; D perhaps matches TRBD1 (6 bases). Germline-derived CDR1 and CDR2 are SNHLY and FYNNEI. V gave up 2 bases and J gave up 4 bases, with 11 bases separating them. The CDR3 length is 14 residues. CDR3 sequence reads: CASSEQGNRETQYF. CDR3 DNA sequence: TGTGCCAGCAGTGAACAGGGGAATCGAGAGACCCAGTACTTC.

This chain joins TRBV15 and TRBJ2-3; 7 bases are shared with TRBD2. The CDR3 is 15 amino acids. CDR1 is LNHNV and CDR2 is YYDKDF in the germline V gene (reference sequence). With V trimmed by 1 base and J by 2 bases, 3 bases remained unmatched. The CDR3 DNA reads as TGTGCCACCAGCAGAGGAGCGGGATTCACAGATACGCAGTATTTT. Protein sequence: CATSRGAGFTDTQYF.

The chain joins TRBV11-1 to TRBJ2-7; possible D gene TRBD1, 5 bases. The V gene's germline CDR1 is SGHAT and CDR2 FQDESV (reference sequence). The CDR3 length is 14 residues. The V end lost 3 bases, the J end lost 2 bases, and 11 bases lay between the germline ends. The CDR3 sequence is CASSFRPGTYEQYF. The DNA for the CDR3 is TGTGCCAGCAGCTTTCGTCCAGGGACCTACGAGCAGTACTTC.

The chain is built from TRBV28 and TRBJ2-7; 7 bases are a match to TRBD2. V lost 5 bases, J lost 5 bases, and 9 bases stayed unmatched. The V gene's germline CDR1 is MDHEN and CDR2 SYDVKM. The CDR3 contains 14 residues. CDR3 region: CASSQDHGRDEQYF. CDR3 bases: TGTGCCAGCAGTCAGGACCATGGGAGGGACGAGCAGTACTTC.

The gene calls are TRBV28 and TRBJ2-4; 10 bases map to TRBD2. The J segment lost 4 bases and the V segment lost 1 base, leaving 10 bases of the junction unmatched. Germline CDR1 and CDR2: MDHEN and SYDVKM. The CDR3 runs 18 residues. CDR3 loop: CASSLLSVAGGPKNIQYF. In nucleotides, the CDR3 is TGTGCCAGCAGTTTATTGTCGGTAGCGGGGGGACCTAAAAACATTCAGTACTTC.

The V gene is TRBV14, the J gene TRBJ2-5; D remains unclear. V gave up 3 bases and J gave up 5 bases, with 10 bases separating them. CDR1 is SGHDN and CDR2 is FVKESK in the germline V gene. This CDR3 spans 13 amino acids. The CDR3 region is CASSQRIKETQYF. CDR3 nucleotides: TGTGCCAGCAGCCAGCGGATCAAGGAGACCCAGTACTTC.

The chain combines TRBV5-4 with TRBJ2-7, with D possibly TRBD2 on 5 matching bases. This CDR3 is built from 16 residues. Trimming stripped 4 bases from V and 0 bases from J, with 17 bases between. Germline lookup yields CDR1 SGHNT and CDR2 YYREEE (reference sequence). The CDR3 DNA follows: TGTGCCAGCAGCCCGCCGGCGGGTCGGGCCTCCTACGAGCAGTACTTC. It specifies CASSPPAGRASYEQYF.

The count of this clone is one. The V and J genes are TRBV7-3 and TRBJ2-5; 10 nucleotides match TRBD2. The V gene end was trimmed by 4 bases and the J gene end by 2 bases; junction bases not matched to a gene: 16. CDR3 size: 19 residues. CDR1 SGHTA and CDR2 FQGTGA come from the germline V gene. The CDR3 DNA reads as TGTGCCAGCAGCTCCCCCACTAGCGGGAATCCTACTTTACAAGAGACCCAGTACTTC. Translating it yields CASSSPTSGNPTLQETQYF.

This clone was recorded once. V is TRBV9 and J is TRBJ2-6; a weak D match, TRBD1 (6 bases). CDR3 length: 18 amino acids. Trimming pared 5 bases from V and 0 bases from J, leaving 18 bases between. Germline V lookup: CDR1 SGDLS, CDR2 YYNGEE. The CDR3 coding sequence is TGTGCCAGCAGTCCCTCAACAGGGACACTCTCTGGGGCCAACGTCCTGACTTTC. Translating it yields CASSPSTGTLSGANVLTF.

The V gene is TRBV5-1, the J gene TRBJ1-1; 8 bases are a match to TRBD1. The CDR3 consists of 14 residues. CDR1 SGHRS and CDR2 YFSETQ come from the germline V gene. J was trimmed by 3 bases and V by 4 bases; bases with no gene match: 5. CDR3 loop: CASSPAGGHTEAFF. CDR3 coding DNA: TGCGCCAGCAGCCCCGCAGGGGGCCACACTGAAGCTTTCTTT.

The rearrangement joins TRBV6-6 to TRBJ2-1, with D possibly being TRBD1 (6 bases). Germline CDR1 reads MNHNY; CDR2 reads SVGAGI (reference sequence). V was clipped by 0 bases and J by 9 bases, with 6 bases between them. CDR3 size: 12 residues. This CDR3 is CASSYSGGEQFF. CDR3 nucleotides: TGTGCCAGCAGTTACTCAGGGGGTGAGCAGTTCTTC.

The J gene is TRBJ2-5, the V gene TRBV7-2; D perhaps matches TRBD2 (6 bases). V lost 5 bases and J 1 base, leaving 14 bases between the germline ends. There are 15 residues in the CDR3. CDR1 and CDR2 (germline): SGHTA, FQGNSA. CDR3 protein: CASSPRGGSQETQYF. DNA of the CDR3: TGTGCCAGCAGCCCTCGTGGGGGGAGCCAAGAGACCCAGTACTTC.

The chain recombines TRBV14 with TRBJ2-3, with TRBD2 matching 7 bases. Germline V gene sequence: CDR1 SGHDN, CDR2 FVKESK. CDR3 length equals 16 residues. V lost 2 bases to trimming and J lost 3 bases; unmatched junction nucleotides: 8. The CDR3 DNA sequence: TGTGCCAGCAGCCAACCACTTGGGGAGGGGACAGATACGCAGTATTTT. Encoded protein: CASSQPLGEGTDTQYF. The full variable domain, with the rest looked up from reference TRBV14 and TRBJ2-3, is EAGVTQFPSHSVIEKGQTVTLRCDPISGHDNLYWYRRVMGKEIKFLLHFVKESKQDESGMPNNRFLAERTGGTYSTLKVQPAELEDSGVYFCASSQPLGEGTDTQYFGPGTRLTVL.

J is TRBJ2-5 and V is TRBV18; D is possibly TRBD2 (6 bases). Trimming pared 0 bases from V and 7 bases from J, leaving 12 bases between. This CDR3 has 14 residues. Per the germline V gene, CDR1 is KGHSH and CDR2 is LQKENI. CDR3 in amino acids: CASSPPGGDGTQYF. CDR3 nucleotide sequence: TGTGCCAGCTCACCACCGGGGGGTGATGGGACCCAGTACTTC.

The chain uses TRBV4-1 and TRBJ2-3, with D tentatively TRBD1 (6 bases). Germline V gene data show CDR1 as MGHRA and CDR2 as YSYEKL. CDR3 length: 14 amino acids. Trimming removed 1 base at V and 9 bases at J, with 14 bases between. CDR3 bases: TGCGCCAGCAGCCAAGTAGGGGGACCCGGGACGCAGTATTTT. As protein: CASSQVGGPGTQYF.

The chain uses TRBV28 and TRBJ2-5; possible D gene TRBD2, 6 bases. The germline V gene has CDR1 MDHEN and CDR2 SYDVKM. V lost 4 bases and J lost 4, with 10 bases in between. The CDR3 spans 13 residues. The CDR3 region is CASSSPTRETQYF. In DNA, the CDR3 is TGTGCCAGCAGTTCACCGACTAGAGAGACCCAGTACTTC.

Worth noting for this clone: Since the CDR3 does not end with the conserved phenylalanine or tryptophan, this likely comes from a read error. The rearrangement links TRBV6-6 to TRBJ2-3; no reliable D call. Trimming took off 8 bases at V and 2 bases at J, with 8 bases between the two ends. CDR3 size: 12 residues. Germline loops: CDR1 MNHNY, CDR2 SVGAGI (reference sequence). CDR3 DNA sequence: TGTGCCAGCCGCCGCGACACAGATACGCAGTATCTT. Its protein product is CASRRDTDTQYL.

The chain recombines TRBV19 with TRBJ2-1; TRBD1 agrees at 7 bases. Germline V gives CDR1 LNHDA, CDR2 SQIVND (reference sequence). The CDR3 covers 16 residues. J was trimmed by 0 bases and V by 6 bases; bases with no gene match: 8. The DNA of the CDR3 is TGTGCCAGTAGGGCCCAGACAGGGTTCTCCTACAATGAGCAGTTCTTC. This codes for CASRAQTGFSYNEQFF.

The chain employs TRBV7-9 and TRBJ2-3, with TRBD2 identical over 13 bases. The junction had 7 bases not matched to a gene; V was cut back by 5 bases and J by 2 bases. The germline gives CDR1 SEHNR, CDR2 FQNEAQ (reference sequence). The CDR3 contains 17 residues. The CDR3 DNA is TGTGCCAGCAGCCCCGGGACTAGCGGGGAAGACACAGATACGCAGTATTTT. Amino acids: CASSPGTSGEDTDTQYF.

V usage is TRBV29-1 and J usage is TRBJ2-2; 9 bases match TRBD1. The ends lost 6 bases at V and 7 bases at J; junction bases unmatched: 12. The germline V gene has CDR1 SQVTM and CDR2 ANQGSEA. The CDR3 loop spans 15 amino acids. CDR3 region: CSVVTGGKMGGELFF. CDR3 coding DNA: TGCAGCGTCGTAACAGGGGGCAAAATGGGCGGGGAGCTGTTTTTT.